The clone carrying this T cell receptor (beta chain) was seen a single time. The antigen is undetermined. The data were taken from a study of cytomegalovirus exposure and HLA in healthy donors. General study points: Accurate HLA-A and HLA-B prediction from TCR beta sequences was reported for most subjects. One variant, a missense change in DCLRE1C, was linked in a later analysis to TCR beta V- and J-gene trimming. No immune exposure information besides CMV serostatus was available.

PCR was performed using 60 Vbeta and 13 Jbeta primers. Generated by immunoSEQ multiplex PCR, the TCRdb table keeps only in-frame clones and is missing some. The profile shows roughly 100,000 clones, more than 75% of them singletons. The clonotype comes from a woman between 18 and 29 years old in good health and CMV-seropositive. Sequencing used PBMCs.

CDR3: CASSLARTGNTEAFF. In nucleotides, the CDR3 is TGTGCCAGCAGCTTAGCGAGGACAGGGAACACTGAAGCTTTCTTT. The rearrangement uses TRBV7-2 and TRBJ1-1; 7 positions match TRBD1. The germline V gene encodes CDR1 SGHTA and CDR2 FQGNSA. CDR3 length: 15 residues. V trimming: 0 bases; J trimming: 1 base; junction bases outside the gene matches: 2.